This T cell receptor beta chain was identified during a study of CD8+ T cells in alopecia areata. RNA, once extracted, was reverse transcribed into cDNA for use as the sequencing template. The method was immunoSEQ multiplex PCR; TCRdb's version includes in-frame clones alone and lacks a portion of them. The table lists under 250,000 clones, approximately 72% of them singletons. Treatment noted: oral pan-JAK inhibitor, 5-10 mg twice daily. Trimming removed 6 bases from V and 0 bases from J, with 12 bases in between. This CDR3 has 14 residues. In germline, CDR1 is MNHEY, CDR2 SVGAGI. The origin of this receptor is a human donor with alopecia areata. The V and J genes are TRBV6-5 and TRBJ2-7, with no clear D. Here the sequenced sample was CD4+ T cells sorted from blood, taken around week 46, from a patient treated with tofacitinib. CDR3 loop: CASRPPQPSYEQYF. CDR3 nucleotide sequence: TGTGCCAGCAGGCCCCCCCAGCCCTCCTACGAGCAGTACTTC.